Each of the 27 T cell receptor beta chains below was sequenced from the same sample in a study of immune cell composition in non-small cell lung cancer. Normal lung was taken at the farthest possible site, at least 3 cm from tumour. The repertoire was sequenced with immunoSEQ multiplex PCR; TCRdb's copy has only in-frame clones and lacks some. This table holds about 9,000 clones, roughly 80% found once. The sample consisted of non-adjacent lung tissue. These receptors all stem from a human donor with non-small cell lung cancer.

V and J are TRBV9 and TRBJ1-2; 8 positions agree with TRBD1. The CDR3 has 15 residues. V was pared by 3 bases and J by 5 bases, with 9 bases of the junction left unmatched. From germline, CDR1 is SGDLS and CDR2 YYNGEE. In DNA, the CDR3 is TGTGCCAGCAGCGCGGCCCAGGACAGGGTGTATGGCTACACCTTC. Translated: CASSAAQDRVYGYTF.

This chain joins TRBV9 and TRBJ2-3; 8 nucleotides agree with TRBD2. The CDR3 sequence is 14 residues long. With 3 bases clipped from V and 6 bases from J, the junction kept 6 bases outside the gene matches. Germline loops: CDR1 SGDLS, CDR2 YYNGEE. The CDR3 spells CASSGGTSADTQYF. As DNA, the CDR3 is TGTGCCAGCAGCGGCGGGACTAGTGCTGATACGCAGTATTTT.

This chain uses TRBV7-6 with TRBJ1-1; the D is unclear. Germline CDR1 is SGHVS and CDR2 is FNYEAQ. V lost 6 bases and J 0 bases, leaving 8 bases between the germline ends. The CDR3 covers 13 residues. CDR3: CASSRGLNTEAFF. CDR3 DNA sequence: TGTGCCAGCAGTCGGGGTCTGAACACTGAAGCTTTCTTT.

This sequence joins TRBV7-2 and TRBJ1-3, with D perhaps matching TRBD1 (5 bases). Per germline, CDR1 SGHTA and CDR2 FQGNSA. Deletions cut 5 bases from V and 0 bases from J, with 11 bases between. The CDR3 extends over 15 amino acids. The DNA of the CDR3 is TGTGCCAGCAGCCCATTCGGGGGCTCTGGAAACACCATATATTTT. Encoded protein: CASSPFGGSGNTIYF. The full variable domain, in which reference TRBV7-2 and TRBJ1-3 provide the parts outside the CDR3, is GAGVSQSPSNKVTEKGKDVELRCDPISGHTALYWYRQSLGQGLEFLIYFQGNSAPDKSGLPSDRFSAERTGGSVSTLTIQRTQQEDSAVYLCASSPFGGSGNTIYFGEGSWLTVV.

The chain is built from TRBV7-6 and TRBJ2-5, with a weak D call TRBD1 (5 bases). V was pared by 6 bases and J by 2 bases, with 7 bases between. From germline, CDR1 is SGHVS and CDR2 FNYEAQ. The CDR3 runs to 12 residues. The CDR3 loop is CASRKGQETQYF. The DNA for the CDR3 is TGTGCCAGCAGAAAGGGGCAAGAGACCCAGTACTTC.

The rearrangement links TRBV7-9 to TRBJ1-5; D is unresolved. The CDR3 has 13 amino acids. V gave up 1 base and J gave up 10 bases, with 11 bases separating them. Germline loops: CDR1 SEHNR, CDR2 FQNEAQ (reference sequence). The CDR3 reads CASSLDLGGPQHF. CDR3 in DNA: TGTGCCAGCAGCTTAGACCTAGGAGGCCCCCAGCATTTT.

In its sample, this clone is medium-sized. The gene calls are TRBV20-1 and TRBJ1-1; the D is unclear. The V gene lost 3 bases and the J gene lost 1 base, with 3 bases spanning the gap. Germline lookup yields CDR1 DFQATT and CDR2 SNEGSKA (reference sequence). CDR3 length: 11 amino acids. CDR3 DNA: TGCAGTGCTAGTAAGAACACTGAAGCTTTCTTT. It encodes CSASKNTEAFF.

The J gene is TRBJ2-1, the V gene TRBV6-5, with 10 positions matching TRBD2. With V trimmed by 6 bases and J by 7 bases, 6 bases remained unmatched. This CDR3 has 14 amino acids. Germline CDR1 is MNHEY and CDR2 is SVGAGI. This CDR3 is CASRSSGRRNEQFF. The CDR3 DNA reads as TGTGCCAGCAGGTCTAGCGGGAGAAGGAATGAGCAGTTCTTC.

This sequence joins TRBV6-5 and TRBJ2-7; 11 bases map to TRBD2. V dropped 6 bases and J dropped 3; count of bases not matched to a gene: 4. The germline V gene encodes CDR1 MNHEY and CDR2 SVGAGI. The CDR3 extends over 14 amino acids. For the CDR3, the DNA is TGTGCCAGCAGCCCCGGGACTAGCGGCTACGAGCAGTACTTC. As protein: CASSPGTSGYEQYF.

This clone has a handful of counts. This chain links TRBV7-3 with TRBJ2-1; 8 positions agree with TRBD2. This CDR3 spans 14 amino acids. The J segment lost 9 bases and the V segment lost 1 base, leaving 5 bases of the junction unmatched. Looked up from germline, CDR1 is SGHTA and CDR2 is FQGTGA. The CDR3, as DNA: TGTGCCAGCAGCTTAATCGGCGGGGGGACTGAGCAGTTCTTC. It codes for CASSLIGGGTEQFF. The whole variable domain, filled in from reference TRBV7-3 and TRBJ2-1, reads GAGVSQTPSNKVTEKGKYVELRCDPISGHTALYWYRQSLGQGPEFLIYFQGTGAADDSGLPNDRFFAVRPEGSVSTLKIQRTERGDSAVYLCASSLIGGGTEQFFGPGTRLTVL.

The CDR3 sequence is CAWGWGQPFGEQYF. The CDR3 region has the DNA TGTGCCTGGGGATGGGGACAACCATTTGGCGAGCAGTACTTC. V usage is TRBV30 and J usage is TRBJ2-7, with D perhaps TRBD1 (6 bases). The germline V and J ends were trimmed by 5 bases and 6 bases, with 20 bases remaining between them. The CDR3 extends over 14 amino acids. The germline V gene has CDR1 GTSNPN and CDR2 SVGIG (reference sequence).

CDR3 protein: CASTGQGFEKLFF. CDR3 DNA: TGTGCCAGCACGGGCCAGGGATTTGAAAAACTGTTTTTT. The V gene is TRBV6-5, the J gene TRBJ1-4, with D perhaps TRBD1 (5 bases). This CDR3 comprises 13 residues. The germline CDR1 and CDR2 sequences are MNHEY and SVGAGI. Trimming stripped 7 bases from V and 7 bases from J, with 13 bases between.

This clone is deemed large. The genes are TRBV6-1 and TRBJ2-2; D is ambiguous. V lost 5 bases to trimming and J lost 4 bases, with 5 bases between them. The CDR3 consists of 12 residues. The germline V gene has CDR1 MNHNS and CDR2 SASEGT. In DNA form, the CDR3 reads TGTGCCAGCAGTTCAGTCACCGGGGAGCTGTTTTTT. This translates into CASSSVTGELFF.

This clone was detected only a few times. The sample contains more than one DNA sequence encoding this CDR3. This chain links TRBV7-2 with TRBJ2-3; possibly TRBD1 for D (6 bases). Between the trimmed V and J ends, which lost 5 bases and 1 base, there was a span of 10 bases. The CDR3 is 14 residues long. CDR1 is SGHTA and CDR2 is FQGNSA in the germline V gene. The CDR3 DNA reads as TGTGCCAGCAGCCCGACAGGTCGCACAGATACGCAGTATTTT. Its translation: CASSPTGRTDTQYF. Full variable domain (missing parts from reference TRBV7-2 and TRBJ2-3): GAGVSQSPSNKVTEKGKDVELRCDPISGHTALYWYRQSLGQGLEFLIYFQGNSAPDKSGLPSDRFSAERTGGSVSTLTIQRTQQEDSAVYLCASSPTGRTDTQYFGPGTRLTVL.

This chain links TRBV28 with TRBJ1-1; D gene uncertain. V was shortened by 8 bases and J by 11 bases, with 12 bases between the two germline ends. CDR1 is MDHEN and CDR2 is SYDVKM in the germline V gene. CDR3 size: 10 residues. CDR3 amino acids: CASFYLKAFF. The CDR3 DNA is TGTGCCAGCTTTTATTTGAAGGCTTTCTTT.

In nucleotides, the CDR3 is TGTGCCAGCAGCTTAATGGGCAGGGGTTACACAGATACGCAGTATTTT. Translating it yields CASSLMGRGYTDTQYF. The chain uses TRBV7-9 and TRBJ2-3; TRBD1 might be the D (6 bases). Germline V lookup: CDR1 SEHNR, CDR2 FQNEAQ (reference sequence). CDR3 size: 16 residues. Trimming removed 2 bases from V and 2 bases from J, with 14 bases in between.

The chain uses TRBV11-2 and TRBJ2-6; no clear D. Germline V CDR1 and CDR2: SGHAT, FQNNGV. This CDR3 spans 15 amino acids. V dropped 5 bases and J dropped 0 bases, with 8 bases sitting between them. CDR3 sequence (DNA): TGTGCCAGCAGCGTACTGATCTCTGGGGCCAACGTCCTGACTTTC. As protein: CASSVLISGANVLTF.

The chain links TRBV7-3 to TRBJ2-2, with 8 bases identical to TRBD1. V gave up 1 base and J gave up 2 bases; unmatched junction bases: 9. The CDR3 covers 18 residues. CDR1 SGHTA and CDR2 FQGTGA come from the germline V gene. The chain's CDR3 is CASSLSPPGTGNTGELFF. CDR3 nucleotide sequence: TGTGCCAGCAGCTTAAGCCCCCCCGGGACAGGCAACACCGGGGAGCTGTTTTTT.

There are a few counts of this clone. The chain employs TRBV10-2 and TRBJ1-2; 7 positions agree with TRBD1. There are 13 residues in the CDR3. Germline CDR1 reads WSHSY; CDR2 reads SAAADI. V shed 2 bases, J shed 3 bases, and the junction held 0 bases outside the gene matches. The CDR3 sequence is CASSEDRDYGYTF. The DNA of the CDR3 is TGCGCCAGCAGTGAGGACAGGGACTATGGCTACACCTTC.

The genes are TRBV19 and TRBJ2-4; possibly TRBD2 for D (6 bases). The CDR3 covers 15 residues. The V end was cut by 4 bases, the J end by 7 bases, with 17 bases between. The V gene's germline CDR1 is LNHDA and CDR2 SQIVND (reference sequence). The CDR3 region has the DNA TGTGCCAGTAGTAGGATTGGTGGGACTGGGAACATTCAGTACTTC. Residues: CASSRIGGTGNIQYF. The full variable domain, rest sourced from reference TRBV19 and TRBJ2-4, is DGGITQSPKYLFRKEGQNVTLSCEQNLNHDAMYWYRQDPGQGLRLIYYSQIVNDFQKGDIAEGYSVSREKKESFPLTVTSAQKNPTAFYLCASSRIGGTGNIQYFGAGTRLSVL.

The chain couples TRBV2 to TRBJ1-4, with TRBD1 matching over 9 bases. Germline V CDR1 and CDR2: SNHLY, FYNNEI. The CDR3 consists of 17 residues. The trim removed 3 bases at V and 8 bases at J, leaving 13 bases unmatched. The CDR3 DNA reads TGTGCCAGCAGTGATTCTCTTGCAGGGACAGGGAAGGAAAAACTGTTTTTT. Its translation: CASSDSLAGTGKEKLFF.

The J gene is TRBJ2-2, the V gene TRBV2, with unresolved D. V was clipped by 3 bases and J by 0 bases, with 8 bases between them. Germline CDR1 reads SNHLY; CDR2 reads FYNNEI. This CDR3 comprises 15 residues. The CDR3 nucleotides read TGTGCCAGCAGTGATGAGTGGGCGAACACCGGGGAGCTGTTTTTT. It is translated as CASSDEWANTGELFF. The full variable domain, with the rest looked up from reference TRBV2 and TRBJ2-2, is EPEVTQTPSHQVTQMGQEVILRCVPISNHLYFYWYRQILGQKVEFLVSFYNNEISEKSEIFDDQFSVERPDGSNFTLKIRSTKLEDSAMYFCASSDEWANTGELFFGEGSRLTVL.

The rearrangement links TRBV6-1 to TRBJ1-1, with no clear D. Germline loops: CDR1 MNHNS, CDR2 SASEGT. This CDR3 is 13 amino acids long. The germline V and J ends were trimmed by 6 bases and 0 bases, with 8 bases remaining between them. Here the CDR3 reads CASRITLNTEAFF. CDR3 DNA sequence: TGTGCCAGCAGGATTACACTGAACACTGAAGCTTTCTTT.

V usage is TRBV15 and J usage is TRBJ1-3; the D gene is possibly TRBD1 (5 bases). There are 16 residues in the CDR3. V was shortened by 0 bases and J by 2 bases, with 11 bases between the two germline ends. Looked up from germline, CDR1 is LNHNV and CDR2 is YYDKDF (reference sequence). The CDR3: CATSRDDAGTGNTIYF. CDR3 nucleotides: TGTGCCACCAGCAGAGACGATGCAGGGACTGGAAACACCATATATTTT.

This clone is judged large. The V and J genes are TRBV15 and TRBJ2-5; 12 bases fit TRBD1. This CDR3 region has 16 residues. With 3 bases clipped from V and 11 bases from J, the junction kept 13 bases outside the gene matches. CDR1 and CDR2 from the germline V gene are LNHNV and YYDKDF (reference sequence). The CDR3 region is CATSSQDSRDRGRQYF. Written as DNA, the CDR3 is TGTGCCACCAGCAGCCAAGATTCCCGGGACAGGGGGCGTCAGTACTTC. Looking up the rest from reference TRBV15 and TRBJ2-5 gives the full variable domain: DAMVIQNPRYQVTQFGKPVTLSCSQTLNHNVMYWYQQKSSQAPKLLFHYYDKDFNNEADTPDNFQSRRPNTSFCFLDIRSPGLGDTAMYLCATSSQDSRDRGRQYFGPGTRLLVL.

This chain connects TRBV6-1 to TRBJ2-7; 9 bases line up with TRBD1. Germline CDR1 reads MNHNS; CDR2 reads SASEGT. There are 15 residues in the CDR3. The CDR3 DNA reads as TGTGCTCTCAGCTCGTCGGGACAGGGTGCCTACGAGCAGTACTTC. Protein: CALSSSGQGAYEQYF.

V usage is TRBV4-3 and J usage is TRBJ2-1; no reliable D call. CDR3 length: 13 residues. The V gene's germline CDR1 is LGHNA and CDR2 YSLEER. V lost 4 bases, J lost 6 bases, and 10 bases lay in between. The CDR3, as DNA: TGCGCCAGCAGCCGCGAACCATTCAATGAGCAGTTCTTC. This encodes CASSREPFNEQFF.